This T cell receptor beta chain comes out of a study of identical twins. This CDR3 has 12 amino acids. Germline CDR1 MNHNS, CDR2 SASEGT. V was cut by 8 bases and J by 2 bases, with 10 bases left in between. Each CDR3 protein gets one entry after TCRdb re-called the 5' RACE reads with MiXCR. The sample consists of 200,000 to 250,000 distinct CDR3 sequences, roughly an eighth of them appearing once. This clonotype was counted ten times or more. Separately, the same data were catalogued under a study of yellow fever vaccine responses in identical twins.

Sample: memory (CD45RO+) T cells sorted from blood. This chain links TRBV6-1 with TRBJ2-7; D remains unclear. The source of this sequence is a woman aged 18-29 years in good health. The CDR3 sequence is CASLGPAYEQYF. CDR3 DNA sequence: TGTGCCAGCTTGGGTCCTGCCTACGAGCAGTACTTC.